Each of the 21 T cell receptor beta chains below was sequenced from the same sample in a study of blood T cells in healthy people across ages. Primed by a sample-barcoded 5' primer and a J-beta primer mix, a second PCR proceeded for roughly 7 to 12 cycles. TCRdb independently ran MiXCR on the 5' RACE reads; one entry per CDR3 protein. The sample holds 750,000 or so distinct CDR3 sequences; more than 20% are singletons and the top ten take 9.4%. The sample was also linked to a second study, of T cells of mothers and their children.

The sequencing input was blood. These receptors were collected from a boy aged 5-17 years in good health.

This clonotype came up many times. This CDR3 reads CASSYGTGTDTQYF. CDR3 nucleotide sequence: TGTGCCAGCAGTTACGGGACAGGGACAGATACGCAGTATTTT. J is TRBJ2-3 and V is TRBV6-2 or TRBV6-3, with 9 bases lining up with TRBD1. The CDR3 consists of 14 residues. The V gene end was trimmed by 2 bases and the J gene end by 3 bases; junction bases not matched to a gene: 0. Per germline, CDR1 MNHEY and CDR2 SVGEGT.

The chain combines TRBV13 with TRBJ2-3, with D perhaps given as TRBD1 or TRBD2 (5 bases each). Trimming took 3 bases from V and 2 from J, leaving 15 bases between them. This CDR3 contains 16 residues. CDR1 is PRHDT and CDR2 is FYEKMQ in the germline V gene (reference sequence). The CDR3 DNA sequence: TGTGCCAGCAGCTTGGCCGGGACCCGAAACACAGATACGCAGTATTTT. Protein sequence: CASSLAGTRNTDTQYF.

A few counts support this clonotype. The V call is TRBV20-1, the J call TRBJ2-1; 12 nucleotides align to TRBD2. V was pared by 2 bases and J by 7 bases, with 3 bases of the junction left unmatched. The CDR3 runs 14 residues. Germline loops: CDR1 DFQATT, CDR2 SNEGSKA (reference sequence). The CDR3 loop reads CSARLAGGLNEQFF. The CDR3, as DNA: TGCAGTGCTAGACTAGCGGGGGGGCTGAATGAGCAGTTCTTC.

This clonotype showed up just a few times. CDR3 amino acids: CASSPRDATDTQYF. The DNA for the CDR3 is TGTGCCAGCAGTCCAAGGGACGCTACAGATACGCAGTATTTT. The chain is built from TRBV6-5 and TRBJ2-3; D could derive from TRBD1 or TRBD2 (5 bases each). Trimming removed 5 bases from V and 3 bases from J, with 12 bases in between. The CDR3 covers 14 residues. Germline V lookup: CDR1 MNHEY, CDR2 SVGAGI.

This clonotype was observed a handful of times. V and J are TRBV28 and TRBJ2-1, with 10 bases identical to TRBD2. The CDR3 totals 16 residues. J gave up 8 bases and V 5 bases, and 12 bases lay outside the gene matches. Germline CDR1 MDHEN, CDR2 SYDVKM. The CDR3 sequence: CASSPRTSGPLHEQFF. The CDR3 nucleotides are TGTGCCAGCAGTCCACGGACTAGCGGACCGCTCCATGAGCAGTTCTTC.

V gene TRBV20-1 combines with J gene TRBJ2-3; D gene ambiguous. Germline V gives CDR1 DFQATT, CDR2 SNEGSKA (reference sequence). With 6 bases removed from V and 5 bases from J, the gap between germline ends came to 9 bases. The CDR3 contains 11 residues. For the CDR3, the DNA is TGCAGTGCCCAATCTGGAGATACGCAGTATTTT. This codes for CSAQSGDTQYF.

The CDR3 loop reads CASPGGAGYEQYF. For the CDR3, the DNA is TGTGCCAGCCCCGGGGGCGCCGGCTACGAGCAGTACTTC. The V and J genes are TRBV2 and TRBJ2-7; either TRBD1 or TRBD2 may fit D (6 bases each). Germline assignment: CDR1 SNHLY and CDR2 FYNNEI. This CDR3 comprises 13 residues. Trimming stripped 8 bases from V and 3 bases from J, with 14 bases between.

The chain couples TRBV20-1 to TRBJ2-3; D is perhaps TRBD1 or TRBD2 (5 bases each). The CDR3 sequence is 14 residues long. CDR1 and CDR2 (germline): DFQATT, SNEGSKA (reference sequence). The ends were cut back, 4 bases at V and 2 bases at J, with 13 bases in the middle. The CDR3 DNA reads TGCAGTGCTACGTCACAGGACTCCACAGATACGCAGTATTTT. Amino acid sequence: CSATSQDSTDTQYF.

This clonotype has a handful of counts. The J gene is TRBJ1-3, the V gene TRBV28, with D possibly matching TRBD1 (6 bases). V lost 2 bases and J lost 4, with 12 bases in between. Germline lookup yields CDR1 MDHEN and CDR2 SYDVKM. The CDR3 totals 15 residues. This chain's CDR3 is CASSLAGGNGNTIYF. CDR3 nucleotide sequence: TGTGCCAGCAGTTTAGCTGGGGGCAACGGAAACACCATATATTTT.

The chain carries TRBV10-3 and TRBJ2-1, with D possibly matching TRBD2 (6 bases). CDR1 and CDR2 (germline): ENHRY, SYGVKD. This CDR3 region has 17 residues. Trimming removed 2 bases from V and 0 bases from J, with 14 bases in between. This chain's CDR3 is CAISEAIADYSYNEQFF. The DNA for the CDR3 is TGTGCCATCAGTGAGGCGATAGCGGATTACTCCTACAATGAGCAGTTCTTC.

V and J are TRBV12-3 or TRBV12-4 and TRBJ2-1; TRBD2 agrees at 13 bases. J was trimmed by 0 bases and V by 7 bases; bases with no gene match: 3. The CDR3 is 16 amino acids. Written as DNA, the CDR3 is TGTGCCAGCAAACGGACTAGCGGGAGCTCCTACAATGAGCAGTTCTTC. Its protein is CASKRTSGSSYNEQFF.

This clonotype has more than one count but fewer than ten. V usage is TRBV7-8 and J usage is TRBJ2-7, with TRBD1 as a possible D gene (5 bases). This CDR3 has 16 residues. From germline, CDR1 is SGHVS and CDR2 FQNEAQ. V dropped 5 bases and J dropped 1 base, with 18 bases sitting between them. CDR3 residues: CASSLSQGIGSYEQYF. CDR3 nucleotide sequence: TGTGCCAGCAGCCTATCTCAGGGTATCGGGTCCTACGAGCAGTACTTC.

This clonotype was seen more than once but under ten times. The chain links TRBV9 to TRBJ2-5, with 8 bases fitting TRBD2. The DNA matches TRBJ2-7 better at its end, which makes the J call doubtful. The germline V gene encodes CDR1 SGDLS and CDR2 YYNGEE. The CDR3 has 14 residues. The CDR3 DNA sequence: TGTGCCAGCAGCACCGGACTAGCCGGGGGCGAGCAGTACTTC. It specifies CASSTGLAGGEQYF.

The chain combines TRBV29-1 with TRBJ2-5; 7 bases match TRBD2. V shed 0 bases, J shed 3 bases, and the junction held 19 bases outside the gene matches. Per the germline V gene, CDR1 is SQVTM and CDR2 is ANQGSEA. This CDR3 region has 19 residues. CDR3 coding DNA: TGCAGCGTTGAAGATCTTCAGGGTATAGCGGGTTCCGACGAAGAGACCCAGTACTTC. Protein: CSVEDLQGIAGSDEETQYF.

This clonotype was seen a handful of times. The chain employs TRBV20-1 and TRBJ2-5; D possibly uses TRBD1 or TRBD2 (5 bases each). This CDR3 spans 17 amino acids. V lost 3 bases and J 3 bases, leaving 23 bases between the germline ends. Per germline, CDR1 DFQATT and CDR2 SNEGSKA (reference sequence). The CDR3 reads CSARFGGVVRTKETQYF. CDR3 sequence (DNA): TGCAGTGCTAGGTTTGGGGGTGTAGTACGCACTAAAGAGACCCAGTACTTC.

The chain couples TRBV7-9 to TRBJ2-5; the D gene is possibly TRBD2 (6 bases). Judging by the DNA end, TRBJ2-7 fits better; the J call may be wrong. There are 13 residues in the CDR3. Germline CDR1 reads SEHNR; CDR2 reads FQNEAQ (reference sequence). The CDR3 sequence is CASSSAGGVEQYF. The CDR3 coding sequence is TGTGCCAGCAGCTCCGCAGGAGGGGTCGAGCAGTACTTC.

This clonotype was counted a few times. CDR3 sequence reads: CASSVAGGPAYEQYF. CDR3 coding DNA: TGTGCCAGCAGCGTCGCCGGGGGGCCAGCCTACGAGCAGTACTTC. The V call is TRBV9, the J call TRBJ2-7; tentatively, D is TRBD2 (7 bases). This CDR3 has 15 amino acids. The V end lost 2 bases, the J end lost 2 bases, and 14 bases lay between the germline ends. CDR1 and CDR2 from the germline V gene are SGDLS and YYNGEE.

This clonotype was recorded a few times. The chain is built from TRBV29-1 and TRBJ2-5; TRBD2 might be the D (5 bases). The closer fit of TRBJ2-1 to the DNA end suggests the J call may be wrong. This CDR3 comprises 14 residues. CDR1 and CDR2 from the germline V gene are SQVTM and ANQGSEA. The CDR3: CSVESYGSRDEQFF. DNA for the CDR3: TGCAGCGTTGAATCGTATGGGAGTCGGGATGAGCAGTTCTTC.

This chain uses TRBV6-6 with TRBJ2-1; D remains ambiguous. Germline V gives CDR1 MNHNY, CDR2 SVGAGI (reference sequence). CDR3 length equals 12 residues. V lost 6 bases, J lost 5 bases, and 8 bases lay in between. DNA of the CDR3: TGTGCCAGCAGCATACAAGACAATGAGCAGTTCTTC. Translating it yields CASSIQDNEQFF.

This clonotype was counted only a few times. This chain uses TRBV20-1 with TRBJ2-7; maybe TRBD1 (6 bases). Germline-derived CDR1 and CDR2 are DFQATT and SNEGSKA (reference sequence). This CDR3 has 15 residues. The germline V and J ends were trimmed by 1 base and 4 bases, with 17 bases remaining between them. The CDR3 is CSARVFGRDTYEQYF. Here the CDR3 DNA reads TGCAGTGCTAGAGTTTTTGGCCGGGACACGTACGAGCAGTACTTC.

This clonotype has only a few counts. This rearrangement joins TRBV25-1 to TRBJ1-4, with D possibly being TRBD1 (5 bases). V gave up 6 bases and J gave up 0 bases, with 14 bases separating them. The germline V gene has CDR1 MGHDK and CDR2 SYGVNS. This CDR3 region has 16 residues. The CDR3 region has the DNA TGTGCCAGCAGCCCATCGGGGGGTCCAACTAATGAAAAACTGTTTTTT. It codes for CASSPSGGPTNEKLFF. Full variable domain (missing parts from reference TRBV25-1 and TRBJ1-4): EADIYQTPRYLVIGTGKKITLECSQTMGHDKMYWYQQDPGMELHLIHYSYGVNSTEKGDLSSESTVSRIRTEHFPLTLESARPSHTSQYLCASSPSGGPTNEKLFFGSGTQLSVL.